The source of this T cell receptor beta chain is a study of T-cell reconstitution after alpha-beta-depleted transplantation in children. Study-wide results and limits: Newly generated T cells supplied most T-cell counts and diversity one year post-transplant.

Preparing the TCRbeta library involved the use of unique molecular identifiers. Using its own MiXCR run on the PCR reads, TCRdb lists one record per CDR3 protein. The sample holds about 58,000 distinct CDR3 sequences, approximately 43% seen once. The V end was cut by 2 bases, the J end by 4 bases, with 5 bases between. CDR1 is SEHNR and CDR2 is FQNEAQ in the germline V gene (reference sequence). The CDR3 loop spans 12 amino acids. About this clonotype: As yet, its antigen is unknown.

This clonotype originated in a male patient aged 10 to 17 who had a stem cell transplant for acute lymphoblastic leukemia, so the T cells may come from the graft donor. This chain links TRBV7-9 with TRBJ2-5; D gene unclear. The material was PBMCs, mostly from graft donor cells, obtained 360 days after TCRalphabeta/CD19-depleted stem cell transplant. CDR3 coding DNA: TGTGCCAGCAGCTTATATTCAGAGACCCAGTACTTC. Translated: CASSLYSETQYF.